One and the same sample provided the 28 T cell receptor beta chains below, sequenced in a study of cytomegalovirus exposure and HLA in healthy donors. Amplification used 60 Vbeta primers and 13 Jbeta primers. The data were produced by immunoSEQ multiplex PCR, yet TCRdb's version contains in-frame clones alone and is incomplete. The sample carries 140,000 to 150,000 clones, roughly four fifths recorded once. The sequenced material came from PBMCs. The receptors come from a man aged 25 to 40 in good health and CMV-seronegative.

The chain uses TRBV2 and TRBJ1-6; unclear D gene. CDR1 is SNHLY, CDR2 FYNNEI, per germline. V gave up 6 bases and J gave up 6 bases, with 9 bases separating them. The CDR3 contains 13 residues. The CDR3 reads CASRKQTNSPLHF. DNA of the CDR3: TGTGCCAGCAGGAAACAGACTAATTCACCCCTCCACTTT.

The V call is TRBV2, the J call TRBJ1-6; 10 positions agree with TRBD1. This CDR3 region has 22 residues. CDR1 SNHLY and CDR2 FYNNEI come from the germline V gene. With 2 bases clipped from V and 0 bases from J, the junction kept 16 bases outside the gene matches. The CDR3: CASSEKRRDRGPPSSYNSPLHF. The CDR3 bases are TGTGCCAGCAGTGAAAAGCGTCGGGACAGGGGACCCCCTAGCTCCTATAATTCACCCCTCCACTTT.

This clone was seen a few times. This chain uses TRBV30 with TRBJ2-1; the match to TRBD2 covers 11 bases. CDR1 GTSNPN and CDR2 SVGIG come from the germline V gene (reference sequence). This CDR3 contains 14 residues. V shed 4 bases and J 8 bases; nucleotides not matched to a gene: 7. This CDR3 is CAWTSGRSSHEQFF. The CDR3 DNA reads TGTGCCTGGACTAGCGGGAGGAGTAGCCATGAGCAGTTCTTC.

This CDR3 is CASSWAGGQMGNEQFF. CDR3 DNA sequence: TGCGCCAGCAGTTGGGCGGGGGGGCAGATGGGCAATGAGCAGTTCTTC. The V call is TRBV4-1, the J call TRBJ2-1, with 9 bases identical to TRBD2. From germline, CDR1 is MGHRA and CDR2 YSYEKL. The length of the CDR3 is 16 residues. Trimming took 6 bases from V and 6 from J; bases not matched to a gene: 12.

The CDR3 bases are TGTGCCAGCAGTGAAACCAGGCAAGAGACCCAGTACTTC. Protein sequence: CASSETRQETQYF. V and J are TRBV2 and TRBJ2-5; D ambiguous. This CDR3 comprises 13 residues. The V end lost 2 bases, the J end lost 2 bases, and 6 bases lay between the germline ends. CDR1 and CDR2 (germline): SNHLY, FYNNEI.

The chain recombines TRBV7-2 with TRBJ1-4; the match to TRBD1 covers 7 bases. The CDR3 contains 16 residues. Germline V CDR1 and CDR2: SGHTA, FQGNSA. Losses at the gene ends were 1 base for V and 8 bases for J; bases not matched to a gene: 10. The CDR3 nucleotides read TGTGCCAGCAGCTTAGAGGGGGCCCGGGCAGGGGAAAAACTGTTTTTT. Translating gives CASSLEGARAGEKLFF.

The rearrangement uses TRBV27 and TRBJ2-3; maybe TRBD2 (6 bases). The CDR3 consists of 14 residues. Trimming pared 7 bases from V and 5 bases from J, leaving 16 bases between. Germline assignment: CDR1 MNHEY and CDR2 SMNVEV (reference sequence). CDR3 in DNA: TGTGCCAGCACCCGGAGGGCTTTGGGAGATACGCAGTATTTT. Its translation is CASTRRALGDTQYF.

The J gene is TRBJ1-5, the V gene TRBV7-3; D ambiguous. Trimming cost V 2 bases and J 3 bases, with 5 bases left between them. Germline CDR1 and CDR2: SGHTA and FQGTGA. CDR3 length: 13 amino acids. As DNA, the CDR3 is TGTGCCAGCAGCTTAGGGCACAATCAGCCCCAGCATTTT. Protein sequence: CASSLGHNQPQHF.

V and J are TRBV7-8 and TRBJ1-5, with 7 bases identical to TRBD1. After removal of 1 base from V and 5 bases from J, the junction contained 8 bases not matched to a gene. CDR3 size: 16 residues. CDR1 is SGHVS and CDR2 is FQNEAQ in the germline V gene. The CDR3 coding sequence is TGTGCCAGCAGCTTAGGGGCCCGGGACAGATATCAGCCCCAGCATTTT. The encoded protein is CASSLGARDRYQPQHF.

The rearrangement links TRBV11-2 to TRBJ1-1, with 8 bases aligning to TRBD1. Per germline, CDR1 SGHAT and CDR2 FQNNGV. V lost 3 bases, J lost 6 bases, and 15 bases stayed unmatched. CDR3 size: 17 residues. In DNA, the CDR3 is TGTGCCAGCAGCTTGTGGAGTGACAGGGGTTATATCGCTGAAGCTTTCTTT. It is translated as CASSLWSDRGYIAEAFF.

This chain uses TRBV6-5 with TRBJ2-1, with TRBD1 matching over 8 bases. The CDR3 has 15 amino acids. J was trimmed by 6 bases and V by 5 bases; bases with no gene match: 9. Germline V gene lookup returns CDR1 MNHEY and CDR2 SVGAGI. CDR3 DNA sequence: TGTGCCAGCAGTCCCCCCGGGACAGGTTTCAATGAGCAGTTCTTC. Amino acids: CASSPPGTGFNEQFF.

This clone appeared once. The CDR3 DNA reads TGTGCCAGCAGCTTACCGCAGGGGCTGAGGACTGAAGCTTTCTTT. Translated, it gives CASSLPQGLRTEAFF. This rearrangement joins TRBV7-8 to TRBJ1-1, with a tentative D call TRBD1 (6 bases). CDR3 length: 15 residues. V dropped 2 bases and J dropped 5 bases, with 15 bases sitting between them. In germline, CDR1 is SGHVS, CDR2 FQNEAQ.

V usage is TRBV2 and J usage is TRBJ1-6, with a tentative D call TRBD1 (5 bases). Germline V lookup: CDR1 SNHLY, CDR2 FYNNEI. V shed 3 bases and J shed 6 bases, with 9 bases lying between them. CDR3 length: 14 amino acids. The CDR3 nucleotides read TGTGCCAGCAGTGACAGGGTATCTAATTCACCCCTCCACTTT. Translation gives CASSDRVSNSPLHF.

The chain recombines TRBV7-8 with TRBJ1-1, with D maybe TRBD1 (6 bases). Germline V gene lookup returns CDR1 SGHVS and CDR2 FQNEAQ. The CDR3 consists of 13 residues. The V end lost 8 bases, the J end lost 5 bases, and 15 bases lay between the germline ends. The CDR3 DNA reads TGTGCCAGCCTGGCAGGGGTCGGGACTGAAGCTTTCTTT. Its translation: CASLAGVGTEAFF.

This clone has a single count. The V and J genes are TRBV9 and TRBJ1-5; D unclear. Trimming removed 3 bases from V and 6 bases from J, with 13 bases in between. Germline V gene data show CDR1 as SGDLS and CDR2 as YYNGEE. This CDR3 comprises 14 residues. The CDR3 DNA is TGTGCCAGCAGCGCGGGCGGGGATGTTCAGCCCCAGCATTTT. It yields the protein CASSAGGDVQPQHF. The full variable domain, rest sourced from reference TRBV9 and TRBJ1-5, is DSGVTQTPKHLITATGQRVTLRCSPRSGDLSVYWYQQSLDQGLQFLIQYYNGEERAKGNILERFSAQQFPDLHSELNLSSLELGDSALYFCASSAGGDVQPQHFGDGTRLSIL.

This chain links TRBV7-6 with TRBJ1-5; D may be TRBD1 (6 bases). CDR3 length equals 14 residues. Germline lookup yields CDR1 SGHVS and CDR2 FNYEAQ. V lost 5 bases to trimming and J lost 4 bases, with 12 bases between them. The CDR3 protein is CASSPPGENQPQHF. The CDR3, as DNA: TGTGCCAGCAGCCCCCCAGGGGAAAATCAGCCCCAGCATTTT.

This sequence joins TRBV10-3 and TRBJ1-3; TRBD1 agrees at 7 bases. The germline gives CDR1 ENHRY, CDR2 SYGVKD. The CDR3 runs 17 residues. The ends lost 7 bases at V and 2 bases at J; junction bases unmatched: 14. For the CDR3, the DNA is TGTGCCATCACCTCGACAGGGCAACTAGAGACTGGAAACACCATATATTTT. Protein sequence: CAITSTGQLETGNTIYF.

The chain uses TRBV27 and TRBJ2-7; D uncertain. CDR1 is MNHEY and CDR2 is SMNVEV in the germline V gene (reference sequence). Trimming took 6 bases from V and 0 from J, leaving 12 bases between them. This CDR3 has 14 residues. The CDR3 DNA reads TGTGCCAGCAGGTTGGCCAGTAACTCCTACGAGCAGTACTTC. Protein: CASRLASNSYEQYF.

The CDR3 bases are TGTGCCAGCGGCCAGGGGCACCACGAGCAGTACTTC. Its protein product is CASGQGHHEQYF. V is TRBV11-3 and J is TRBJ2-7, with a tentative D call TRBD1 (6 bases). There are 12 residues in the CDR3. Trimming took off 8 bases at V and 5 bases at J, with 13 bases between the two ends. Germline V gene data show CDR1 as SGHNT and CDR2 as YENEEA.

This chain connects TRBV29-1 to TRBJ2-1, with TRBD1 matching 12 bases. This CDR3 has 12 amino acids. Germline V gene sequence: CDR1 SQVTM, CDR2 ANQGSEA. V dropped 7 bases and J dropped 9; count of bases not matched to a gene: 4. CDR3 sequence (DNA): TGCAGCGGCGGGACAGGGGGCGTTGAGCAGTTCTTC. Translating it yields CSGGTGGVEQFF.

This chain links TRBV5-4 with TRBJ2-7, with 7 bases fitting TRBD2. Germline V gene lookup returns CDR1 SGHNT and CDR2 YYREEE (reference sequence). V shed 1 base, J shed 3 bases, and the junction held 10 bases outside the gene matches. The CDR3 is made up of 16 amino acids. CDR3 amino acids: CASSLLDSGSRYEQYF. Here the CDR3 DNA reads TGTGCCAGCAGCTTGTTGGATAGCGGGTCCCGCTACGAGCAGTACTTC.

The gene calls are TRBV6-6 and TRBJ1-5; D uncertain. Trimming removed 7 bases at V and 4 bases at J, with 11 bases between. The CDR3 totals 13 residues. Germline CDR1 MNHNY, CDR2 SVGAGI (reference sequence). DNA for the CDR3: TGTGCCAGCACCCAAACCGGTAATCAGCCCCAGCATTTT. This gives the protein CASTQTGNQPQHF.

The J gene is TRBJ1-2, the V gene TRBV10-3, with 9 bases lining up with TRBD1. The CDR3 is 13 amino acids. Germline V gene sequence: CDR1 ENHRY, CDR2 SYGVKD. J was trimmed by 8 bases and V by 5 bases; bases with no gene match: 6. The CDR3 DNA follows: TGTGCCATCAGTCTACAGGGGGCGCAGGGCTACACCTTC. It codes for CAISLQGAQGYTF.

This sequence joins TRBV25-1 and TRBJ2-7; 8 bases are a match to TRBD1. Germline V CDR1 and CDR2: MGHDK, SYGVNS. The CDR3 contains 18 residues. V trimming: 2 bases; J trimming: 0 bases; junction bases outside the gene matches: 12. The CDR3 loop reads CASSEPPSTGDSSYEQYF. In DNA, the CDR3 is TGTGCCAGCAGTGAACCCCCCTCGACAGGGGATAGCTCCTACGAGCAGTACTTC.

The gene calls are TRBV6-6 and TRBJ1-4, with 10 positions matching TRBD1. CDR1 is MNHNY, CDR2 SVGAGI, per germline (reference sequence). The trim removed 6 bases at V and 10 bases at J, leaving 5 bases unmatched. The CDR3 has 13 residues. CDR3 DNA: TGTGCCAGCAGGGAGGGACAGGGGAGAAAACTGTTTTTT. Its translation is CASREGQGRKLFF.

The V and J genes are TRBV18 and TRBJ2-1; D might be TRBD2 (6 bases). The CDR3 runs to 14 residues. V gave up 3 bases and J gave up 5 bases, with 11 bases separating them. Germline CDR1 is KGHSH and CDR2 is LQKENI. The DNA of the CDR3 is TGTGCCAGCTCACCCGGGACTGGAAACAATGAGCAGTTCTTC. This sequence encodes CASSPGTGNNEQFF.

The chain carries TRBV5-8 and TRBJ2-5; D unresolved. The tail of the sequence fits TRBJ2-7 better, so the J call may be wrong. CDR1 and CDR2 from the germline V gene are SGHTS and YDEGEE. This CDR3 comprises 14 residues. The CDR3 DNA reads TGTGCCAGCACCCCGACGAGGCCTTCCTACGAGCAGTACTTC. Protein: CASTPTRPSYEQYF.

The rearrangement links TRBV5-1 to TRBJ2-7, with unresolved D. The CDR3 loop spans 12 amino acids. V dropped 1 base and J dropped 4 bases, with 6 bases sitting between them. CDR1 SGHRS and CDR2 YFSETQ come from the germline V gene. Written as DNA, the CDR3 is TGCGCCAGCAGCTTGAATAGATACGAGCAGTACTTC. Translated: CASSLNRYEQYF. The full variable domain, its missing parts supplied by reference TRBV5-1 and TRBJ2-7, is KAGVTQTPRYLIKTRGQQVTLSCSPISGHRSVSWYQQTPGQGLQFLFEYFSETQRNKGNFPGRFSGRQFSNSRSEMNVSTLELGDSALYLCASSLNRYEQYFGPGTRLTVT.